One T cell receptor (beta chain) is described in this entry. The antigen is undetermined. This record belongs to a study of T-cell memory formation after mild COVID-19. The authors produced TCR alpha and TCR beta cDNA libraries with sample barcodes and UMIs by 5'RACE using constant-segment primers. Each CDR3 protein is one row after TCRdb ran MiXCR on the 5' RACE reads. The data hold 250,000 to 300,000 distinct CDR3 sequences, with under 20% observed a single time. Study outcomes and limitations: Later expanders leaned CD4+, whereas day 15 to 85 contracting clones were balanced CD4/CD8. Detection of some responders pre-infection suggested pre-existing cross-reactive memory T cells participated.

Trimming cost V 3 bases and J 4 bases; bases outside gene matches: 7. CDR1 and CDR2 from the germline V gene are LNHDA and SQIVND (reference sequence). The CDR3 loop spans 15 amino acids. The chain carries TRBV19 and TRBJ2-3, with TRBD1 identical over 7 bases. Sample: PBMCs or a T cell subset sorted from them (not recorded which). This clonotype was obtained from a man between 18 and 35 years old who had mild COVID-19 (a few samples of this study predate the infection). Cell type and time point are not known. The CDR3 spells CASSMGTADPDTQYF. CDR3 nucleotide sequence: TGTGCCAGTAGTATGGGGACAGCGGATCCAGATACGCAGTATTTT.